Listed here are 13 T cell receptor beta chains from one sample, sequenced in a study of cytomegalovirus exposure and HLA in healthy donors. PCR used 60 Vbeta primers and 13 Jbeta primers. Some clones are missing from TCRdb's copy, which holds only in-frame ones; the method was immunoSEQ multiplex PCR. Among around 190,000 clones listed, about four fifths were seen once. The sequencing input was PBMCs. These receptors were obtained from a woman aged 45-59 years in good health and CMV-seronegative.

The chain combines TRBV19 with TRBJ1-2; possibly TRBD1 for D (5 bases). The CDR3 is made up of 17 amino acids. Trimming removed 3 bases at V and 2 bases at J, with 19 bases between. Germline loops: CDR1 LNHDA, CDR2 SQIVND (reference sequence). The CDR3 loop is CASSITPPDRVNYGYTF. The CDR3 DNA is TGTGCCAGTAGTATCACACCCCCCGACAGAGTCAACTATGGCTACACCTTC.

The J gene is TRBJ2-2, the V gene TRBV28; D remains ambiguous. This CDR3 is 12 amino acids long. Germline CDR1 MDHEN, CDR2 SYDVKM. V was shortened by 8 bases and J by 4 bases, with 8 bases between the two germline ends. The CDR3 DNA reads TGTGCCAGCCGGAGTGTCACCGGGGAGCTGTTTTTT. Translated, it gives CASRSVTGELFF.

This chain joins TRBV5-1 and TRBJ1-1; the D gene is possibly TRBD1 (6 bases). The CDR3 extends over 15 amino acids. The V end was cut by 2 bases, the J end by 0 bases, with 11 bases between. Germline V gene data show CDR1 as SGHRS and CDR2 as YFSETQ. The CDR3 region is CASSFTGNMNTEAFF. CDR3 nucleotide sequence: TGCGCCAGCAGCTTCACAGGGAACATGAACACTGAAGCTTTCTTT.

V gene TRBV20-1 combines with J gene TRBJ1-2; tentatively, D is TRBD1 (5 bases). The CDR3 contains 11 residues. V lost 6 bases to trimming and J lost 3 bases, with 8 bases between them. Germline V CDR1 and CDR2: DFQATT, SNEGSKA (reference sequence). CDR3 amino acids: CSAGLYYGYTF. In DNA form, the CDR3 reads TGCAGTGCGGGGCTCTACTATGGCTACACCTTC.

V is TRBV7-3 and J is TRBJ2-1; 11 bases are a match to TRBD2. Germline V lookup: CDR1 SGHTA, CDR2 FQGTGA. The CDR3 loop spans 16 amino acids. After removal of 1 base from V and 3 bases from J, the junction contained 2 bases not matched to a gene. CDR3 coding DNA: TGTGCCAGCAGCTTAAGTCTAGCGGGGGGCTACAATGAGCAGTTCTTC. This translates into CASSLSLAGGYNEQFF. The entire variable domain, with the rest obtained from reference TRBV7-3 and TRBJ2-1, is as follows: GAGVSQTPSNKVTEKGKYVELRCDPISGHTALYWYRQSLGQGPEFLIYFQGTGAADDSGLPNDRFFAVRPEGSVSTLKIQRTERGDSAVYLCASSLSLAGGYNEQFFGPGTRLTVL.

V is TRBV5-1 and J is TRBJ1-4; TRBD1 agrees at 11 bases. Germline values: CDR1 SGHRS, CDR2 YFSETQ. The trim removed 4 bases at V and 3 bases at J, leaving 5 bases unmatched. CDR3 length equals 16 residues. In DNA form, the CDR3 reads TGCGCCAGCAGCAGGGACAGGGGGAGTGCTAATGAAAAACTGTTTTTT. It encodes CASSRDRGSANEKLFF. The full variable domain, its missing parts supplied by reference TRBV5-1 and TRBJ1-4, is KAGVTQTPRYLIKTRGQQVTLSCSPISGHRSVSWYQQTPGQGLQFLFEYFSETQRNKGNFPGRFSGRQFSNSRSEMNVSTLELGDSALYLCASSRDRGSANEKLFFGSGTQLSVL.

V usage is TRBV7-3 and J usage is TRBJ1-5; D possibly corresponds to TRBD1 (6 bases). V dropped 5 bases and J dropped 2 bases, with 19 bases sitting between them. The germline V gene encodes CDR1 SGHTA and CDR2 FQGTGA. This CDR3 region has 17 residues. CDR3 amino acids: CASSAWNRVKGNQPQHF. The CDR3 coding sequence is TGTGCCAGCAGCGCCTGGAACAGGGTTAAGGGCAATCAGCCCCAGCATTTT. Using reference TRBV7-3 and TRBJ1-5 for the parts outside the CDR3, the full variable domain is GAGVSQTPSNKVTEKGKYVELRCDPISGHTALYWYRQSLGQGPEFLIYFQGTGAADDSGLPNDRFFAVRPEGSVSTLKIQRTERGDSAVYLCASSAWNRVKGNQPQHFGDGTRLSIL.

The V gene is TRBV7-2, the J gene TRBJ2-1; 8 bases are a match to TRBD1. The V segment lost 5 bases and the J segment 1 base; nucleotides outside the gene matches: 4. Germline assignment: CDR1 SGHTA and CDR2 FQGNSA. This CDR3 has 15 amino acids. CDR3 region: CASSQTGDSYNEQFF. The CDR3 nucleotides read TGTGCCAGCAGCCAGACAGGGGATTCCTACAATGAGCAGTTCTTC.

The chain uses TRBV10-3 and TRBJ1-2; 10 nucleotides agree with TRBD1. The CDR3 contains 15 residues. CDR1 and CDR2 from the germline V gene are ENHRY and SYGVKD. With 7 bases clipped from V and 3 bases from J, the junction kept 8 bases outside the gene matches. In DNA form, the CDR3 reads TGTGCCATCAACCCGGGACAGGGGAACGACTATGGCTACACCTTC. It yields the protein CAINPGQGNDYGYTF.

The rearrangement joins TRBV7-9 to TRBJ2-1; TRBD2 aligns across 9 bases. Germline CDR1 SEHNR, CDR2 FQNEAQ (reference sequence). CDR3 size: 15 residues. Trimming took 6 bases from V and 7 from J; bases not matched to a gene: 10. The CDR3 bases are TGTGCCAGCAGAGATACCGGGACTAGCTCGAATGAGCAGTTCTTC. It specifies CASRDTGTSSNEQFF.

This chain uses TRBV29-1 with TRBJ1-1; TRBD1 is a possible D gene (5 bases). V lost 5 bases and J 10 bases, leaving 20 bases between the germline ends. Germline CDR1 SQVTM, CDR2 ANQGSEA. This CDR3 is 13 amino acids long. The CDR3 here is CSVLTDRPGGAFF. CDR3 in DNA: TGCAGCGTTCTGACAGACCGCCCAGGTGGAGCTTTCTTT. Full variable domain (rest looked up from reference TRBV29-1 and TRBJ1-1): SAVISQKPSRDICQRGTSLTIQCQVDSQVTMMFWYRQQPGQSLTLIATANQGSEATYESGFVIDKFPISRPNLTFSTLTVSNMSPEDSSIYLCSVLTDRPGGAFFGQGTRLTVV.

The chain links TRBV30 to TRBJ1-1; 11 bases match TRBD1. The junction had 3 bases not matched to a gene; V was cut back by 5 bases and J by 4 bases. CDR1 and CDR2 from the germline V gene are GTSNPN and SVGIG (reference sequence). The CDR3 totals 13 residues. CDR3 sequence (DNA): TGTGCCTGGCAGGGACAGGGGGGCACTGAAGCTTTCTTT. The encoded protein is CAWQGQGGTEAFF.

The chain employs TRBV4-2 and TRBJ1-2, with a possible D match to TRBD1 (5 bases). Germline CDR1 is LGHNA and CDR2 is YNFKEQ. The CDR3 is 13 residues long. V shed 4 bases and J shed 7 bases, with 13 bases lying between them. The CDR3 region is CASSRLGGGGYTF. The CDR3, as DNA: TGTGCCAGCAGCCGCTTGGGGGGGGGTGGCTACACCTTC.